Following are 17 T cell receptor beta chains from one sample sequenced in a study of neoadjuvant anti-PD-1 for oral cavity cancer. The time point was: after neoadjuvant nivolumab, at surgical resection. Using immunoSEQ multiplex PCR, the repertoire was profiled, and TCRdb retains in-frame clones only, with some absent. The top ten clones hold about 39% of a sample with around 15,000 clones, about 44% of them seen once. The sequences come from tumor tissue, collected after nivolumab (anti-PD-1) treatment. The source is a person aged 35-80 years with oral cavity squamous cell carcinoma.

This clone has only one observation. The CDR3 DNA reads as TGTGCCAGCAGCCAGATTGGGGCTCGACTGAACACTGAAGCTTTCTTT. It is translated as CASSQIGARLNTEAFF. The chain is built from TRBV14 and TRBJ1-1; tentative D call: TRBD1 (5 bases). In germline, CDR1 is SGHDN, CDR2 FVKESK. Trimming stripped 3 bases from V and 0 bases from J, with 14 bases between. The CDR3 covers 16 residues.

CDR3 sequence (DNA): TGTGCCAGCAGCTTAGTTGGGGCAGGTGAGACCCAGTACTTC. Protein: CASSLVGAGETQYF. The chain couples TRBV7-9 to TRBJ2-5, with a tentative D call TRBD1 (5 bases). Trimming left V 1 base short and J 5 bases short, with 11 bases between. Germline V CDR1 and CDR2: SEHNR, FQNEAQ (reference sequence). The CDR3 length is 14 residues.

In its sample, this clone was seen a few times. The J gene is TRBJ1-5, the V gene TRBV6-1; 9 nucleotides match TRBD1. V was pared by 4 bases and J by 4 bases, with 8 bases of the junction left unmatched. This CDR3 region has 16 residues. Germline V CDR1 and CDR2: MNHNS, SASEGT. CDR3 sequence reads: CASSALSGTGNQPQHF. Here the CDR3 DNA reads TGTGCCAGCAGTGCCCTGTCCGGGACAGGGAATCAGCCCCAGCATTTT.

CDR3 DNA: TGTGCCAGCAGCGGCGGCGTTGGGGATGGCTACACCTTC. It encodes CASSGGVGDGYTF. V is TRBV7-2 and J is TRBJ1-2, with D unclear. V was cut by 5 bases and J by 6 bases, with 13 bases left in between. In germline, CDR1 is SGHTA, CDR2 FQGNSA. The CDR3 runs 13 residues.

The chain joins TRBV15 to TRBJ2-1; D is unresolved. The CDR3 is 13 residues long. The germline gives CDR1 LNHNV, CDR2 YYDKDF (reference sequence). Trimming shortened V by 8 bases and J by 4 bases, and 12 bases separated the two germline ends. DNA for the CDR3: TGTGCCACCCGTCTCGGCACTTACAATGAGCAGTTCTTC. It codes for CATRLGTYNEQFF. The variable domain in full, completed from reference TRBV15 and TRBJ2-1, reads DAMVIQNPRYQVTQFGKPVTLSCSQTLNHNVMYWYQQKSSQAPKLLFHYYDKDFNNEADTPDNFQSRRPNTSFCFLDIRSPGLGDTAMYLCATRLGTYNEQFFGPGTRLTVL.

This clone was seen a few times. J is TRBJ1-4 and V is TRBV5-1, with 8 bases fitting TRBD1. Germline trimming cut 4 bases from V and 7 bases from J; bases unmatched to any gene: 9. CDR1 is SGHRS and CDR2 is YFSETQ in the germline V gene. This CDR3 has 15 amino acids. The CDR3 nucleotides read TGCGCCAGCAGCAAGGACAGGGATCAAGGTGAAAAACTGTTTTTT. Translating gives CASSKDRDQGEKLFF.

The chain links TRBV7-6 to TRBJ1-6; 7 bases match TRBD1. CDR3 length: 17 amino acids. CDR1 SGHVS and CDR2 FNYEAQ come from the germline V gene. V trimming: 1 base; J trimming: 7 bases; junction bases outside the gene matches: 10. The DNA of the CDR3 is TGTGCCAGCAGCTTAGTCCCCGGGACAGACCTCAATTCACCCCTCCACTTT. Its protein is CASSLVPGTDLNSPLHF.

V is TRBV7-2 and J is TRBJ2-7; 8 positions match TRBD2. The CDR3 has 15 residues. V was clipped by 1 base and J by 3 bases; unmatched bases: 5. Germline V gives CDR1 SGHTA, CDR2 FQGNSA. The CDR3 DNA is TGTGCCAGCAGCTTAGGGGCGGGGGGCATCTACGAGCAGTACTTC. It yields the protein CASSLGAGGIYEQYF.

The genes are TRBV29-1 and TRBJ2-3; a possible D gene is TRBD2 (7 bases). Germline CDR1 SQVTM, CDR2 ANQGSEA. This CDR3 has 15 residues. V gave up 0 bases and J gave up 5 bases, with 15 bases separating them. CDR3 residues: CSVEELRGPGDTQYF. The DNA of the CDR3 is TGCAGCGTTGAAGAACTGCGGGGGCCGGGAGATACGCAGTATTTT.

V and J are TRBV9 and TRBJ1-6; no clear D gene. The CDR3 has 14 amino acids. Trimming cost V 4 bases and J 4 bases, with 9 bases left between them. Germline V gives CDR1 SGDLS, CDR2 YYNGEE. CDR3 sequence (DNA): TGTGCCAGCAGCCAAGAAGGATATAATTCACCCCTCCACTTT. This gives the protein CASSQEGYNSPLHF.

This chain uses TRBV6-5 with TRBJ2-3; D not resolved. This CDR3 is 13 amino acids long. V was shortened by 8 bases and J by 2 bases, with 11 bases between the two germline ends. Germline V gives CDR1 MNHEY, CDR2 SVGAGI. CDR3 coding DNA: TGTGCCAGCTCCTCGGTGTTCACAGATACGCAGTATTTT. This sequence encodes CASSSVFTDTQYF.

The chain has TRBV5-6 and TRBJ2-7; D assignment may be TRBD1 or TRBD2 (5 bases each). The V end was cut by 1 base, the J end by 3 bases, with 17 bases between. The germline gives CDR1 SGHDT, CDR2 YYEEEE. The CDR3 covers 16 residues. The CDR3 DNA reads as TGTGCCAGCAGCTTGCGGCTAGCTCAGGGCATCTACGAGCAGTACTTC. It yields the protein CASSLRLAQGIYEQYF.

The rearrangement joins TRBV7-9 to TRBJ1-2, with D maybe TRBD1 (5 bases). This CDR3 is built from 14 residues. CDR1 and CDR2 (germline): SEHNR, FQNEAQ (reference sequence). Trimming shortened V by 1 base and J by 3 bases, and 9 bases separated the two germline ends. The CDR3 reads CASSLEAGYYGYTF. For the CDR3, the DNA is TGTGCCAGCAGCTTAGAGGCAGGGTACTATGGCTACACCTTC.

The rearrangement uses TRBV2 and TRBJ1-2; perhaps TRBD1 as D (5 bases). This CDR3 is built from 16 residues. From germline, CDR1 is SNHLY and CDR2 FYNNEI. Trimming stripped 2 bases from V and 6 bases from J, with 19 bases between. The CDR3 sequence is CASSEWGGGGKDGYTF. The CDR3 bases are TGTGCCAGCAGTGAATGGGGGGGAGGTGGGAAGGATGGCTACACCTTC.

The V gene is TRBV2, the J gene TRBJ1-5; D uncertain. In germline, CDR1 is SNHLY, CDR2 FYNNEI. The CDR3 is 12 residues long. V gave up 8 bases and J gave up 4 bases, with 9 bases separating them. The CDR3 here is CASRRMNQPQHF. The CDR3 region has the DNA TGTGCCAGCCGCCGGATGAATCAGCCCCAGCATTTT. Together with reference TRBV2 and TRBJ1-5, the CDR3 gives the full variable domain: EPEVTQTPSHQVTQMGQEVILRCVPISNHLYFYWYRQILGQKVEFLVSFYNNEISEKSEIFDDQFSVERPDGSNFTLKIRSTKLEDSAMYFCASRRMNQPQHFGDGTRLSIL.

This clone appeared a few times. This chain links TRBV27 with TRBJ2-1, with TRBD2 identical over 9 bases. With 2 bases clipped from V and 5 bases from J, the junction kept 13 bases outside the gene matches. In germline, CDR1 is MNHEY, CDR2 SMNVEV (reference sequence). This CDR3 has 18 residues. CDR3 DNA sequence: TGTGCCAGCAGTTTACACCCCGGGGTAGCGGGGGTCAACAATGAGCAGTTCTTC. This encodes CASSLHPGVAGVNNEQFF.

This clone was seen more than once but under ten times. CDR3 protein: CASSPRSMNTEAFF. The DNA of the CDR3 is TGTGCCAGCAGTCCACGGTCCATGAACACTGAAGCTTTCTTT. The chain employs TRBV2 and TRBJ1-1; no reliable D call. This CDR3 has 14 amino acids. The ends were cut back, 5 bases at V and 0 bases at J, with 10 bases in the middle. CDR1 is SNHLY, CDR2 FYNNEI, per germline.